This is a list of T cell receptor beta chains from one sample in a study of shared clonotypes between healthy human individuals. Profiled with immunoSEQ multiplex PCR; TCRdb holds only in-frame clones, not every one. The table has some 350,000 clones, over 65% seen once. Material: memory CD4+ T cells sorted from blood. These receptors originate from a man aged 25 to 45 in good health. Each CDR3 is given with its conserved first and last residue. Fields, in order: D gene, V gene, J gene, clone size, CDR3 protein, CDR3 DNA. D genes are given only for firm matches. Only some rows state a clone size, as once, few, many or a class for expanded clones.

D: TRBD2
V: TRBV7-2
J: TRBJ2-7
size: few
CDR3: CASSPGGGPYEQYF
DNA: TGTGCCAGCAGCCCCGGGGGAGGGCCCTACGAGCAGTACTTC

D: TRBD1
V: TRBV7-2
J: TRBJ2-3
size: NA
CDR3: CASSSTGLSADTQYF
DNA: TGTGCCAGCAGCTCGACAGGGTTAAGCGCAGATACGCAGTATTTT

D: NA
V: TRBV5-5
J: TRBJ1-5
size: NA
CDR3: CASSLGSWMGGNQPQHF
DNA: TGTGCCAGCAGCTTGGGGAGTTGGATGGGAGGCAATCAGCCCCAGCATTTT

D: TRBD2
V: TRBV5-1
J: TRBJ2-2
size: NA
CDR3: CASSPRLAENTGELFF
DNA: TGCGCCAGCAGCCCCCGGCTAGCGGAAAACACCGGGGAGCTGTTTTTT

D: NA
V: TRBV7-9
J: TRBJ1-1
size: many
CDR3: CASRDSRKNTEAFF
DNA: TGTGCCAGCCGTGATAGCAGGAAGAACACTGAAGCTTTCTTT

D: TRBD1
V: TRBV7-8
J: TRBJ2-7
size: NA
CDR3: CASSLAQGAHEQYF
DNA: TGTGCCAGCAGCTTAGCACAGGGGGCGCACGAGCAGTACTTC

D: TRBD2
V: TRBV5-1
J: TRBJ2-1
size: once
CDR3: CASSLLAGARYNEQFF
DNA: TGCGCCAGCAGCTTGTTGGCGGGAGCTCGGTACAATGAGCAGTTCTTC

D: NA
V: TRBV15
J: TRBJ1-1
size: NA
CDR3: CATSRIQGIGGNTEAFF
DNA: TGTGCCACCAGCAGAATCCAGGGAATCGGGGGGAACACTGAAGCTTTCTTT

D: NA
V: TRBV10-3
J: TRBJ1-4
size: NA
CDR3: CARRIIGEKLFF
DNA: TGTGCCAGGAGGATAATCGGTGAAAAACTGTTTTTT

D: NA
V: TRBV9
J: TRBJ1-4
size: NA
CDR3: CASSLTDSGEKLFF
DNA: TGTGCCAGCAGCCTAACCGACAGTGGCGAAAAACTGTTTTTT

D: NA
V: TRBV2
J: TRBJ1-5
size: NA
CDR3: CASSEVGLPQPQHF
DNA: TGTGCCAGCAGTGAAGTAGGTCTGCCCCAGCCCCAGCATTTT

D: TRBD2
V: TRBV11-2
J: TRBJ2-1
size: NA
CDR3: CASDGMGTSYYNEQFF
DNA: TGTGCCAGCGACGGGATGGGGACTAGCTACTACAATGAGCAGTTCTTC

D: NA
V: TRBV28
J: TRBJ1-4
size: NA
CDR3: CASSATGIANEKLFF
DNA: TGTGCCAGCAGTGCCACAGGGATCGCTAATGAAAAACTGTTTTTT

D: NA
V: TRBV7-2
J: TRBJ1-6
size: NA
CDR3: CASSLVGSPTNSPLHF
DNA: TGTGCCAGCAGCTTAGTAGGCAGCCCTACTAATTCACCCCTCCACTTT

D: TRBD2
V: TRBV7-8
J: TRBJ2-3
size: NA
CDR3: CASSQQGSGGDFTDTQYF
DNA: TGTGCCAGCAGCCAGCAAGGGTCGGGAGGGGATTTCACAGATACGCAGTATTTT

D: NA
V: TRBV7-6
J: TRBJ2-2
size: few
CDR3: CASSPRPATPLGTGELFF
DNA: TGTGCCAGCAGCCCGCGGCCGGCGACACCACTTGGGACCGGGGAGCTGTTTTTT

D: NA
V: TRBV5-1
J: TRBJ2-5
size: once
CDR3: CASSRRQEETQYF
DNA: TGCGCCAGCAGCCGACGACAGGAAGAGACCCAGTACTTC

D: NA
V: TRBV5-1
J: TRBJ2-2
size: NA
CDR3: CASSLAGLGTGELFF
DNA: TGCGCCAGCAGCTTAGCGGGCCTGGGCACCGGGGAGCTGTTTTTT

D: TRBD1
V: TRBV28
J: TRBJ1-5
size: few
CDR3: CASNILLDRKDSNQPQHF
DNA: TGTGCCAGTAATATCCTCCTGGACAGGAAAGATAGCAATCAGCCCCAGCATTTT

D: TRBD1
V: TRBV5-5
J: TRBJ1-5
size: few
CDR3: CASSSQQGVEGNQPQHF
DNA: TGTGCCAGCAGCTCACAGCAGGGGGTCGAAGGCAATCAGCCCCAGCATTTT

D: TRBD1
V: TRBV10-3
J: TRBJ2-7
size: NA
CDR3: CAISERQGQSEQYF
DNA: TGTGCCATCAGTGAGAGACAGGGGCAATCCGAGCAGTACTTC

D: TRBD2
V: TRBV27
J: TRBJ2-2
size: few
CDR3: CASSLSYPAGGTGELFF
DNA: TGTGCCAGCAGTTTATCGTACCCAGCGGGAGGTACCGGGGAGCTGTTTTTT

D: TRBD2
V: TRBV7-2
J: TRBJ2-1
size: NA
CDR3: CASSFSGRRGSYNEQFF
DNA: TGTGCCAGCAGCTTCAGCGGGAGAAGGGGCTCCTACAATGAGCAGTTCTTC

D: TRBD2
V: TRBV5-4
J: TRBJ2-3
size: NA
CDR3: CASSLITSGRAYTQYF
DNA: TGTGCCAGCAGCTTGATCACTAGCGGGAGGGCCTATACGCAGTATTTT

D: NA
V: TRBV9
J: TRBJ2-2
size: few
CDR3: CASSVGSYRGGELFF
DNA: TGTGCCAGCAGCGTAGGGTCGTATAGGGGCGGGGAGCTGTTTTTT

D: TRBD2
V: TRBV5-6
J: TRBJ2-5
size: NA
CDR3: CASSLVWSGIGTQYF
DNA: TGTGCCAGCAGCTTGGTTTGGAGCGGGATCGGGACCCAGTACTTC

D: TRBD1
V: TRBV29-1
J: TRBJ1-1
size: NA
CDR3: CSVAGTGTEAFF
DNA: TGCAGCGTGGCCGGGACAGGGACTGAAGCTTTCTTT

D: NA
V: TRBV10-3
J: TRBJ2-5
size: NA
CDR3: CAISDREETQYF
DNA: TGTGCCATCAGTGACAGGGAAGAGACCCAGTACTTC

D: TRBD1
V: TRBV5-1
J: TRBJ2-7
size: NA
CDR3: CASSLARGQEQYF
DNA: TGCGCCAGCAGCTTGGCTAGGGGGCAGGAGCAGTACTTC

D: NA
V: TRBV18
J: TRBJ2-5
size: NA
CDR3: CASSPSSIQETQYF
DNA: TGTGCCAGCTCACCGAGTTCTATTCAAGAGACCCAGTACTTC

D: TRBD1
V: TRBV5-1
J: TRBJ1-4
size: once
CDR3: CASSLAGQGGEKLFF
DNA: TGCGCCAGCAGCTTGGCCGGACAGGGCGGTGAAAAACTGTTTTTT

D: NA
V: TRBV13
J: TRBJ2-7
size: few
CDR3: CASSIPGQGDEQYF
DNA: TGTGCCAGCAGCATCCCCGGGCAGGGTGACGAGCAGTACTTC

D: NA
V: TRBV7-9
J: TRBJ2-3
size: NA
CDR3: CASSLTGSTDTQYF
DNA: TGTGCCAGCAGCTTAACAGGGAGCACAGATACGCAGTATTTT

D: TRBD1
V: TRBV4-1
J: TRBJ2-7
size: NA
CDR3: CASSRAGTGLSYEQYF
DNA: TGCGCCAGCAGCCGAGCCGGGACAGGCCTCTCCTACGAGCAGTACTTC

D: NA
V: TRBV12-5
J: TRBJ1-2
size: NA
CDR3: CASGRDNYGYTF
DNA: TGTGCTAGTGGGCGGGACAACTATGGCTACACCTTC

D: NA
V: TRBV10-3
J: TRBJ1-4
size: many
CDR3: CAIRPTGGSEKLFF
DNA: TGTGCCATCAGACCGACAGGCGGATCGGAAAAACTGTTTTTT

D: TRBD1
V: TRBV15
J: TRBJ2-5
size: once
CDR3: CATSADRKETQYF
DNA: TGTGCCACCAGCGCGGACAGGAAAGAGACCCAGTACTTC

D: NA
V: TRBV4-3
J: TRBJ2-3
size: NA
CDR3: CASSQGAGPGKDTQYF
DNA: TGCGCCAGCAGCCAAGGGGCGGGACCGGGGAAAGATACGCAGTATTTT

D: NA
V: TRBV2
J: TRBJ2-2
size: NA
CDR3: CASTRSAGELFF
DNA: TGTGCCAGCACTAGGAGCGCCGGGGAGCTGTTTTTT

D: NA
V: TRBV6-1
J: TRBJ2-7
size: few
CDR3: CASSGVGAAGGF
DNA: TGTGCCAGCAGTGGAGTGGGGGCTGCAGGAGGCTTC

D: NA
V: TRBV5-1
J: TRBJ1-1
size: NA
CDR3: CASGQIRGREAFF
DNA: TGCGCCAGCGGCCAGATTAGAGGGCGCGAAGCTTTCTTT

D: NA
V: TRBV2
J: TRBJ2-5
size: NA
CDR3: CASSEGGIGTRETQYF
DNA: TGTGCCAGCAGTGAAGGTGGGATCGGGACGAGGGAGACCCAGTACTTC

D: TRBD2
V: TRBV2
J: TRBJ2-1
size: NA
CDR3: CASRIGTSGYNEQFF
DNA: TGTGCCAGCCGAATCGGGACTAGCGGCTACAATGAGCAGTTCTTC

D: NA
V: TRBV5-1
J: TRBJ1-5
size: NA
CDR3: CASSLDGISNQPQHF
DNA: TGCGCCAGCAGCTTGGACGGGATAAGCAATCAGCCCCAGCATTTT

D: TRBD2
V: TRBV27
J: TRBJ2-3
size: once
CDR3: CASNPSGRTDTQYF
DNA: TGTGCCAGCAATCCTAGCGGGAGAACAGATACGCAGTATTTT

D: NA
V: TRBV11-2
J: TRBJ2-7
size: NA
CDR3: CASSLSRNEQYF
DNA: TGTGCCAGCAGCTTAAGCAGAAACGAGCAGTACTTC

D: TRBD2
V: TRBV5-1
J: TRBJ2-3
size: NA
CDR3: CASSLREGSDTQYF
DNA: TGCGCCAGCAGCTTGCGGGAGGGCTCGGATACGCAGTATTTT

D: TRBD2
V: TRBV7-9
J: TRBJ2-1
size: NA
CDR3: CASSFPGTSGRAVNEQFF
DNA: TGTGCCAGCAGCTTCCCCGGGACTAGCGGGAGGGCAGTTAATGAGCAGTTCTTC

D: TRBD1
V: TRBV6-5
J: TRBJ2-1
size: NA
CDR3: CASSRDRGIEQFF
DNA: TGTGCCAGCAGTCGGGACAGGGGGATTGAGCAGTTCTTC

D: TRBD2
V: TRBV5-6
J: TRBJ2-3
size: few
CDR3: CASSLGLAVSTDTQYF
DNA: TGTGCCAGCAGCTTGGGACTAGCGGTGAGCACAGATACGCAGTATTTT

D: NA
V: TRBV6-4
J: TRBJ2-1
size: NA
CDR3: CASSDKGNNEQFF
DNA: TGTGCCAGCAGTGATAAGGGAAACAATGAGCAGTTCTTC

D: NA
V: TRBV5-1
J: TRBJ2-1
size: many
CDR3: CASSANRAVDEQFF
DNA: TGCGCCAGCAGCGCAAACAGGGCAGTCGATGAGCAGTTCTTC

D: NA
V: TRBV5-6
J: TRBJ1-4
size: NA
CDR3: CASSSVITPLFF
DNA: TGTGCCAGCAGCTCCGTGATTACCCCGCTATTTTTT

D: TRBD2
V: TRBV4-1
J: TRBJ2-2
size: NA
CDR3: CASGAGGYTGELFF
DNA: TGCGCCAGCGGAGCGGGAGGGTACACCGGGGAGCTGTTTTTT

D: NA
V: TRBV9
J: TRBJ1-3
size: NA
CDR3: CASSEQGRNTIYF
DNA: TGTGCCAGCAGCGAACAGGGAAGAAACACCATATATTTT

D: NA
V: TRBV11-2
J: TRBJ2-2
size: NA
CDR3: CASSPLGELFF
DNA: TGTGCCAGCAGCCCCCTTGGGGAGCTGTTTTTT

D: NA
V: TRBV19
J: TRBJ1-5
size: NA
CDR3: CASSIVLQLNQPQHF
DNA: TGTGCCAGTAGTATAGTTCTGCAGCTCAATCAGCCCCAGCATTTT

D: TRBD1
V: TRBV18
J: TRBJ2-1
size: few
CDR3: CASARTGDVLEVQFF
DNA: TGTGCCAGCGCCCGGACAGGTGATGTTTTGGAGGTGCAGTTCTTC

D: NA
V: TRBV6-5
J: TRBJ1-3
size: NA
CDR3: CASSYGVSGNTIYF
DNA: TGTGCCAGCAGTTACGGGGTTTCTGGAAACACCATATATTTT